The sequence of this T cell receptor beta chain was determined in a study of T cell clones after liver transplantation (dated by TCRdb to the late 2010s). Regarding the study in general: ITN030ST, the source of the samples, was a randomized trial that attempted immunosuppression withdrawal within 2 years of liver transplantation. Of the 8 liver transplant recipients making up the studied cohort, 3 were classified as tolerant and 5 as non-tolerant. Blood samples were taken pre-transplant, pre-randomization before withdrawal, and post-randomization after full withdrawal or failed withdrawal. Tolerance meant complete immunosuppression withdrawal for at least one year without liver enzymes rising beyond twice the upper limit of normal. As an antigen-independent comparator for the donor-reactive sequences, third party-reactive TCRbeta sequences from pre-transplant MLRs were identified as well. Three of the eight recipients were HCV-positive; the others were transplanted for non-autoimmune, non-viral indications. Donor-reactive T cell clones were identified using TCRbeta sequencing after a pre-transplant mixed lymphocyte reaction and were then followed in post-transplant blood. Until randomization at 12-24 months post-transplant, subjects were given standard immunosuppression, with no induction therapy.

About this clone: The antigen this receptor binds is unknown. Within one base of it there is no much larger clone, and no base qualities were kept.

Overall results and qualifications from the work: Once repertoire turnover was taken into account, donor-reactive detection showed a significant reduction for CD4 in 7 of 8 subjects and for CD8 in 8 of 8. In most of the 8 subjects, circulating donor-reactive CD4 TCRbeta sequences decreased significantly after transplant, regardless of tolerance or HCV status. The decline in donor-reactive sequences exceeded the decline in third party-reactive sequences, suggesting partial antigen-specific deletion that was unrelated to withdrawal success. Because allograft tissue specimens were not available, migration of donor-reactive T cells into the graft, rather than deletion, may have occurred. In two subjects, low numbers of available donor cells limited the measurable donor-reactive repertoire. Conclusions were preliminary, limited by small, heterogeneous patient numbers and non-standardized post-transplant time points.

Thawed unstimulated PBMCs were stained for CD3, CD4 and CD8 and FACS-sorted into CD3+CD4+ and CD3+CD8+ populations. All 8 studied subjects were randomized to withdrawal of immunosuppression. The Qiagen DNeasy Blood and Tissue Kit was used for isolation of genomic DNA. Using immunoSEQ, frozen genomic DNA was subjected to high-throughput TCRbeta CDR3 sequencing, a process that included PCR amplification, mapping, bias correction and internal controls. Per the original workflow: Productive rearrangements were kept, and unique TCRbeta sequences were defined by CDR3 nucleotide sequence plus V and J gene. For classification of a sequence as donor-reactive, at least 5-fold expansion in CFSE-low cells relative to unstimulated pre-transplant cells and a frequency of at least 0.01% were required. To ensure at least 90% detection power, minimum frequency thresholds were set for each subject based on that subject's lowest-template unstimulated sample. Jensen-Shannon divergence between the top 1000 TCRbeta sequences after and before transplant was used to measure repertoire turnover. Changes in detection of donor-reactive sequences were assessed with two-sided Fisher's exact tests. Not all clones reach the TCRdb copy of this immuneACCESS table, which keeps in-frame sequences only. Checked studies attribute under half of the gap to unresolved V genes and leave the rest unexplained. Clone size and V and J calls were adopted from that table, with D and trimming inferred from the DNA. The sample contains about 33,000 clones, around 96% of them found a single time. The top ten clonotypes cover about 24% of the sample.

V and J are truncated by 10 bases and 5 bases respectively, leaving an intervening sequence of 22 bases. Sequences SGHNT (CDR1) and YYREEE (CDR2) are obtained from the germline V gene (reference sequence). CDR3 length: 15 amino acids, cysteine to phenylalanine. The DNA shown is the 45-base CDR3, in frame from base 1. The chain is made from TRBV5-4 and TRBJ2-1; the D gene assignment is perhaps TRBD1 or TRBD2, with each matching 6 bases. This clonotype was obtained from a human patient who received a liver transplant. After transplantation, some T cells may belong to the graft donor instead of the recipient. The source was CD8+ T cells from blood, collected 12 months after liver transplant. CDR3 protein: CALEGGAERNNEQFF. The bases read TGTGCCTTGGAGGGGGGCGCCGAGAGGAACAATGAGCAGTTCTTC.